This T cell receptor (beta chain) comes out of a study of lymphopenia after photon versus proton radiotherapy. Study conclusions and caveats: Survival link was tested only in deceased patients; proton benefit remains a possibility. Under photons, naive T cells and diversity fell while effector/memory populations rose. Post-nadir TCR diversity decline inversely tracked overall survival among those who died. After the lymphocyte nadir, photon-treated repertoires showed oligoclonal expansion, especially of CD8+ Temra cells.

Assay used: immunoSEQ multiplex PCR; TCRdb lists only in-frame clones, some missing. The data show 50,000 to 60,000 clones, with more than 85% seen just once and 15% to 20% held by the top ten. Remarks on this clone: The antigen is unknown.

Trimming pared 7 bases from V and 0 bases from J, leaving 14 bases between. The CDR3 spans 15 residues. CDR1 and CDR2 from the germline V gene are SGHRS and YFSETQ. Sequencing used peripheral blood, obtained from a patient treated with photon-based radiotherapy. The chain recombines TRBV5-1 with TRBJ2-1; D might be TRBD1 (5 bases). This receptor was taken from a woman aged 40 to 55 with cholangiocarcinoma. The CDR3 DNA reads TGCGCCAGCCAGGGAAGCCCGAGCTCCTACAATGAGCAGTTCTTC. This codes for CASQGSPSSYNEQFF.